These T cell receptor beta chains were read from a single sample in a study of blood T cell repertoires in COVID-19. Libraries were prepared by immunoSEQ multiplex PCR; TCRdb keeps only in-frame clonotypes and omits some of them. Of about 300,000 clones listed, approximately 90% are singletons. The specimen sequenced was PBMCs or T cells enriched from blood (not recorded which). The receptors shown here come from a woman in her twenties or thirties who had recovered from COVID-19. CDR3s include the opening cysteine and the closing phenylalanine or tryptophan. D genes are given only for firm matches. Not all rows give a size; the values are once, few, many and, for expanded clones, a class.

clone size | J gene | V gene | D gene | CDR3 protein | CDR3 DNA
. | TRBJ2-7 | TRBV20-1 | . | CSASRGNHSYEQYF | TGCAGTGCTAGTAGGGGCAACCACTCCTACGAGCAGTACTTC
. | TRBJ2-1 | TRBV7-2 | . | CASSLARGSSYNEQFF | TGTGCCAGCAGCTTAGCAAGGGGGAGCTCCTACAATGAGCAGTTCTTC
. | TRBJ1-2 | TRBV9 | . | CASRAGGYGYTF | TGTGCCAGCAGGGCGGGGGGCTATGGCTACACCTTC
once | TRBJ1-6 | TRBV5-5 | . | CASSLEPGNSPLHF | TGTGCCAGCAGCTTGGAACCGGGTAATTCACCCCTCCACTTT
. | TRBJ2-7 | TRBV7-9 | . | CASSLVGPDYEQYF | TGTGCCAGCAGCTTAGTGGGCCCGGACTACGAGCAGTACTTC
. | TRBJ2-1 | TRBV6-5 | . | CASSSGQTYNEQFF | TGTGCCAGCAGTAGCGGACAGACCTACAATGAGCAGTTCTTC
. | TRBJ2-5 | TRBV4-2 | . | CASSQDGGETQYF | TGTGCCAGCAGCCAAGATGGGGGGGAGACCCAGTACTTC
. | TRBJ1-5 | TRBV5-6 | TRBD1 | CASSPRTGRSNQPQHF | TGTGCCAGCAGCCCAAGGACAGGCAGGAGCAATCAGCCCCAGCATTTT
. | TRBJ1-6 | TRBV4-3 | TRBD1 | CASSQSGGRNSPLHF | TGCGCCAGCAGCCAATCAGGGGGCAGGAATTCACCCCTCCACTTT
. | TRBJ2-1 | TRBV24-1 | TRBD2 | CATSDSKTSGRVYNEQFF | TGTGCCACCAGTGATTCTAAGACTAGCGGGAGAGTGTACAATGAGCAGTTCTTC
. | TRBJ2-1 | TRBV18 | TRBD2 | CASSPSSGRVYEQFF | TGTGCCAGCTCCCCCAGCAGCGGGAGAGTCTATGAGCAGTTCTTC
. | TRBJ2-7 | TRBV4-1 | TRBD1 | CASSTRTGDSYEQYF | TGCGCCAGCAGCACTCGGACAGGGGACTCCTACGAGCAGTACTTC
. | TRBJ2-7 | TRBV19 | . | CASSIDRQGGEQYF | TGTGCCAGTAGTATAGACCGACAGGGAGGCGAGCAGTACTTC
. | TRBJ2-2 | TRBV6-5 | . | CASSHRVKAGELFF | TGTGCCAGCAGTCACAGGGTAAAAGCCGGGGAGCTGTTTTTT
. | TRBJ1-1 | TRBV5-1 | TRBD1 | CASSLGQGRGAEAFF | TGCGCCAGCAGCTTGGGACAGGGAAGAGGGGCTGAAGCTTTCTTT
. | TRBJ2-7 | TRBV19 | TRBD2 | CASSGGLAGVSYEQYF | TGTGCCAGTAGCGGGGGATTAGCGGGAGTATCCTACGAGCAGTACTTC
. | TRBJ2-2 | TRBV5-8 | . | CASSLGGVKTGELFF | TGTGCCAGCAGCTTAGGGGGAGTTAAGACCGGGGAGCTGTTTTTT
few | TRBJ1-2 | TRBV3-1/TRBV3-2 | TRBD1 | CASSRGDRVNYGYTF | TGTGCCAGCAGCCGAGGGGACAGGGTTAACTATGGCTACACCTTC
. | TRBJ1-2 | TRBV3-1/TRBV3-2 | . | CASSQDPGQRGYTF | TGTGCCAGCAGCCAAGATCCAGGGCAGAGAGGCTACACCTTC
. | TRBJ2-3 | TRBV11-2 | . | CASSLIVRRRSTDTQYF | TGTGCCAGCAGCTTAATTGTAAGGAGGCGGAGCACAGATACGCAGTATTTT
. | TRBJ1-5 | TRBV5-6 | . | CASSLAMAAGQPQHF | TGTGCCAGCAGCTTGGCCATGGCAGCAGGTCAGCCCCAGCATTTT
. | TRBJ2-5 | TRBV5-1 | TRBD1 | CASSARDRGGTQYF | TGCGCCAGCAGTGCCAGGGACAGGGGAGGGACCCAGTACTTC
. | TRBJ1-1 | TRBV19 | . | CASSMTVNTEAFF | TGTGCCAGTAGTATGACAGTGAACACTGAAGCTTTCTTT
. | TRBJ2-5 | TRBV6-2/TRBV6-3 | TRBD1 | CASSRRPDRSQETQYF | TGTGCCAGCAGTCGAAGGCCGGACAGGAGCCAAGAGACCCAGTACTTC
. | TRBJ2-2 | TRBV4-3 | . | CASSQDDRRAGTGELFF | TGCGCCAGCAGCCAAGACGACAGGCGGGCAGGGACCGGGGAGCTGTTTTTT
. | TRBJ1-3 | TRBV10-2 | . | CASSVTGPGNTIYF | TGCGCCAGCAGTGTGACAGGACCTGGAAACACCATATATTTT
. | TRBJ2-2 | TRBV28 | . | CASTSGELFF | TGTGCCAGCACGAGCGGGGAGCTGTTTTTT
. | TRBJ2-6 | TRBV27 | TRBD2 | CASTPQGTSGSGANVLTF | TGTGCCAGCACCCCTCAGGGGACTAGCGGCTCTGGGGCCAACGTCCTGACTTTC
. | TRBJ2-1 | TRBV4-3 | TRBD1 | CASSQDWTGGGEQFF | TGCGCCAGCAGCCAAGATTGGACAGGGGGTGGTGAGCAGTTCTTC
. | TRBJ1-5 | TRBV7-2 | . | CASSLIGGDQPQHF | TGTGCCAGCAGCTTAATAGGGGGGGATCAGCCCCAGCATTTT
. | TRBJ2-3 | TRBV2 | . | CASSDTIGLTDTQYF | TGTGCCAGCAGCGATACTATTGGCCTCACAGATACGCAGTATTTT
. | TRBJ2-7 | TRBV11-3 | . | CASSQGPGSYEQYF | TGTGCCAGCAGCCAGGGCCCTGGGTCCTACGAGCAGTACTTC
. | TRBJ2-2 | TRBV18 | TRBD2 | CASSGTSGSPGELFF | TGTGCCAGCTCAGGCACTAGCGGGAGCCCCGGGGAGCTGTTTTTT
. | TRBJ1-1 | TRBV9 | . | CASSVDGQFNTEAFF | TGTGCCAGCAGCGTAGATGGACAGTTCAACACTGAAGCTTTCTTT
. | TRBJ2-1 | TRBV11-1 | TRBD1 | CASSFRDRTGNEQFF | TGTGCCAGCAGCTTCCGGGACCGGACAGGGAATGAGCAGTTCTTC
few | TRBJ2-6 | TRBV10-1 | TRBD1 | CASSESENKRTGTVPGANVLTF | TGCGCCAGCAGTGAGTCGGAAAATAAACGGACAGGGACCGTCCCTGGGGCCAACGTCCTGACTTTC
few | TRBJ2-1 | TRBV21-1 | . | CASSKGKRTIYNEQFF | TGTGCCAGCAGCAAAGGGAAGCGTACTATTTACAATGAGCAGTTCTTC
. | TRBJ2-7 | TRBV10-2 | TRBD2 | CASHTSGTLYEQYF | TGCGCCAGTCATACTAGCGGAACTCTATACGAGCAGTACTTC
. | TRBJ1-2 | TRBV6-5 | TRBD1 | CASSPTGDSLWGYTF | TGTGCCAGCAGTCCCACAGGGGACAGTTTATGGGGCTACACCTTC
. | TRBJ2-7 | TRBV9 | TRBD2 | CASNPSGRAGEQYF | TGTGCCAGCAATCCTAGCGGGAGGGCCGGGGAGCAGTACTTC